Listed here are 26 T cell receptor beta chains from one sample, sequenced in a study of blood T cells in healthy people across ages. Alongside a J-beta primer mix, a sample-barcoded 5' primer served in a second PCR lasting about 7 to 11 cycles. Using its own MiXCR run on the 5' RACE reads, TCRdb lists one record per CDR3 protein. Of some 1.5 million distinct CDR3 sequences listed, 28% were seen once; the top ten hold 7.7%. Input material: blood. The receptor source for this set is a woman in her 30s in good health.

To note about this clonotype: A much larger clone differs by one base, so this may be a read error. The V gene is TRBV29-1, the J gene TRBJ1-1; 7 bases are a match to TRBD1. This CDR3 contains 16 residues. Germline loops: CDR1 SQVTM, CDR2 ANQGSEA. CDR3 nucleotide sequence: TGCAACGCTTTAATGTCCCGGGACAGCATGAACACTGAAGCTTTCTTT. Protein product: CNALMSRDSMNTEAFF.

This clonotype was counted ten times or more. The chain joins TRBV5-5 to TRBJ2-5; 10 bases agree with TRBD2. The length of the CDR3 is 15 residues. Germline trimming cut 4 bases from V and 5 bases from J; bases unmatched to any gene: 8. Germline V gene data show CDR1 as SGHKS and CDR2 as YYEKEE (reference sequence). As DNA, the CDR3 is TGTGCCAGCAGCCTAGCGGGGGTGCCAGAGGAGACCCAGTACTTC. Translating gives CASSLAGVPEETQYF.

This chain uses TRBV5-1 with TRBJ2-3; D perhaps matches TRBD2 (6 bases). The CDR3 sequence is 15 residues long. CDR1 is SGHRS and CDR2 is YFSETQ in the germline V gene. Deletions cut 4 bases from V and 7 bases from J, with 19 bases between. The CDR3 DNA reads TGCGCCAGCAGCCCGTCGACTAGTGCTCTACATACGCAGTATTTT. It encodes CASSPSTSALHTQYF.

This clonotype turned up a few times. The V and J genes are TRBV12-3 or TRBV12-4 and TRBJ2-5, with TRBD1 matching over 7 bases. The CDR3 consists of 14 residues. With 6 bases clipped from V and 5 bases from J, the junction kept 9 bases outside the gene matches. The DNA of the CDR3 is TGTGCCAGCAGAGGCTCCGTACAGGGGGAGACCCAGTACTTC. It yields the protein CASRGSVQGETQYF.

The chain uses TRBV5-1 and TRBJ2-7; perhaps TRBD1 as D (6 bases). Near its end, the DNA agrees better with TRBJ2-1, so the J call may be wrong. This CDR3 spans 12 amino acids. Germline V CDR1 and CDR2: SGHRS, YFSETQ. The CDR3 is CASSKDSYEQFF. As DNA, the CDR3 is TGCGCCAGCAGCAAGGACAGCTACGAGCAGTTCTTC.

This clonotype has a handful of counts. The rearrangement uses TRBV18 and TRBJ2-7; D gene uncertain. Germline-derived CDR1 and CDR2 are KGHSH and LQKENI. The V and J ends lost 3 bases and 0 bases respectively, with 9 bases between them. The CDR3 is made up of 14 amino acids. The CDR3 spells CASSPTVSSYEQYF. The CDR3 coding sequence is TGTGCCAGCTCACCGACTGTGAGCTCCTACGAGCAGTACTTC.

This chain joins TRBV25-1 and TRBJ2-3; tentatively, D is TRBD2 (6 bases). Germline V gives CDR1 MGHDK, CDR2 SYGVNS. The V gene lost 3 bases and the J gene lost 4 bases, with 11 bases spanning the gap. The CDR3 loop spans 14 amino acids. The CDR3 sequence is CASSDFGGADTQYF. As DNA, the CDR3 is TGTGCCAGCAGTGATTTCGGGGGTGCAGATACGCAGTATTTT.

To note about this clonotype: One end of the junction fails to match germline, which may point to a read error. The chain couples TRBV2 to TRBJ1-5; D remains ambiguous. CDR3 length: 12 amino acids. Germline assignment: CDR1 SNHLY and CDR2 FYNNEI. The CDR3: CACSLDNQPQHF. The CDR3 coding sequence is TGTGCCTGCAGCTTGGACAATCAGCCCCAGCATTTT.

This sequence joins TRBV12-3 or TRBV12-4 and TRBJ2-7, with 13 bases identical to TRBD2. The CDR3 runs to 16 residues. V gave up 6 bases and J gave up 6 bases; unmatched junction bases: 11. The CDR3 loop reads CASSQGGRLAGGEQYF. The DNA of the CDR3 is TGTGCCAGCAGCCAAGGGGGGAGACTAGCGGGGGGCGAGCAGTACTTC.

Details on this clonotype: This may stem from a read error, because a much larger clone lies one nucleotide away. V and J are TRBV7-3 and TRBJ2-3, with a possible D match to TRBD2 (5 bases). The CDR3 totals 16 residues. V was trimmed by 1 base and J by 2 bases, leaving 13 bases between them. Germline values: CDR1 SGHTA, CDR2 FQGTGA. DNA of the CDR3: TGTGCCAGCAGCTTAAGTGGAAGGAGGACCACAGATACGCAGTATTTT. The encoded protein is CASSLSGRRTTDTQYF. Supplemented by reference TRBV7-3 and TRBJ2-3, the full variable domain reads GAGVSQTPSNKVTEKGKYVELRCDPISGHTALYWYRQSLGQGPEFLIYFQGTGAADDSGLPNDRFFAVRPEGSVSTLKIQRTERGDSAVYLCASSLSGRRTTDTQYFGPGTRLTVL.

The rearrangement uses TRBV20-1 and TRBJ2-1, with 7 bases that match TRBD1. The CDR3 consists of 16 residues. V shed 1 base, J shed 1 base, and the junction held 7 bases outside the gene matches. The V gene's germline CDR1 is DFQATT and CDR2 SNEGSKA (reference sequence). CDR3 in amino acids: CSARVQDRQSYNEQFF. CDR3 DNA sequence: TGCAGTGCTAGAGTACAGGACAGGCAGTCCTACAATGAGCAGTTCTTC.

The genes are TRBV28 and TRBJ2-5; 7 nucleotides align to TRBD1. The CDR3 extends over 14 amino acids. Per the germline V gene, CDR1 is MDHEN and CDR2 is SYDVKM. V lost 5 bases and J lost 1; bases outside the gene matches: 4. Here the CDR3 reads CASSGGQSQETQYF. The CDR3 DNA reads as TGTGCCAGCAGTGGGGGACAGAGCCAAGAGACCCAGTACTTC. The full variable domain, in which reference TRBV28 and TRBJ2-5 provide the parts outside the CDR3, is DVKVTQSSRYLVKRTGEKVFLECVQDMDHENMFWYRQDPGLGLRLIYFSYDVKMKEKGDIPEGYSVSREKKERFSLILESASTNQTSMYLCASSGGQSQETQYFGPGTRLLVL.

This clonotype was counted a few times. The rearrangement joins TRBV5-1 to TRBJ1-6, with a weak D call TRBD1 (5 bases). V was pared by 0 bases and J by 9 bases, with 13 bases between. Germline lookup yields CDR1 SGHRS and CDR2 YFSETQ. The CDR3 length is 15 residues. The CDR3 coding sequence is TGCGCCAGCAGCTTGGTAGGGGAAGTGGGTTCACCCCTCCACTTT. Amino acid sequence: CASSLVGEVGSPLHF.

The chain couples TRBV21-1 to TRBJ1-2; the D segment call TRBD1 is taken from the table without a DNA check. TRBV21-1 is classified as a pseudogene. CDR3 size: 16 residues. DNA of the CDR3: TGTGCCAGGGTAAACTTATGGACAGGGGGCACCTATGGCTACACCTTC. Protein product: CARVNLWTGGTYGYTF.

This clonotype was seen many times. V usage is TRBV20-1 and J usage is TRBJ2-1, with 8 bases that match TRBD1. The CDR3 extends over 16 amino acids. Per the germline V gene, CDR1 is DFQATT and CDR2 is SNEGSKA (reference sequence). Trimming cost V 0 bases and J 13 bases; bases outside gene matches: 17. The CDR3 loop is CSARDRGRGPRDEQFF. The CDR3 DNA reads as TGCAGTGCTAGAGATCGAGGCAGGGGGCCTCGGGACGAACAGTTCTTC.

About this clonotype itself: One base away lies a much larger clone, so this may be a sequencing read error. The chain is built from TRBV6-5 and TRBJ2-1; no firm D call. Trimming stripped 10 bases from V and 1 base from J, with 20 bases between. The CDR3 totals 16 residues. Germline V CDR1 and CDR2: MNHEY, SVGAGI. The DNA for the CDR3 is TGTGCCACCCAGAGGTCCGAGGTTGGGTCCTACAATGAGCAGTTCTTC. It translates to CATQRSEVGSYNEQFF.

This clonotype was recorded at least ten times. The rearrangement links TRBV5-1 to TRBJ1-2; D not certain. This CDR3 spans 11 amino acids. V lost 6 bases and J lost 4, with 7 bases in between. Germline V CDR1 and CDR2: SGHRS, YFSETQ. The DNA for the CDR3 is TGCGCCAGCACGGACGGCTATGGCTACACCTTC. Protein product: CASTDGYGYTF.

CDR3 bases: TGTGCCAGCAGCGTTTCTCGGGGCAGGTCCTCCTACGAGCAGTACTTC. It translates to CASSVSRGRSSYEQYF. This chain joins TRBV12-3 or TRBV12-4 and TRBJ2-7; D possibly uses TRBD1 or TRBD2 (5 bases each). This CDR3 comprises 16 residues. Trimming removed 6 bases from V and 0 bases from J, with 18 bases in between.

The chain uses TRBV13 and TRBJ2-4, with TRBD2 matching 11 bases. Per germline, CDR1 PRHDT and CDR2 FYEKMQ (reference sequence). The CDR3 is 19 amino acids. V dropped 5 bases and J dropped 0; count of bases not matched to a gene: 12. CDR3 protein: CASSRRSGGASIAKNIQYF. The CDR3 nucleotides are TGTGCCAGCAGCAGACGTAGCGGGGGGGCTTCAATAGCCAAAAACATTCAGTACTTC.

The chain combines TRBV6-5 with TRBJ2-7, with 7 bases fitting TRBD2. V shed 6 bases and J 6 bases; nucleotides not matched to a gene: 8. The CDR3 loop spans 13 amino acids. From germline, CDR1 is MNHEY and CDR2 SVGAGI. The CDR3 reads CASSLGGFREQYF. The CDR3 coding sequence is TGTGCCAGCAGCCTCGGGGGGTTCCGCGAGCAGTACTTC.

This clonotype was observed a few times. This sequence joins TRBV20-1 and TRBJ2-1; 10 nucleotides match TRBD1. Losses at the gene ends were 3 bases for V and 7 bases for J; bases not matched to a gene: 18. The CDR3 has 18 amino acids. Germline V CDR1 and CDR2: DFQATT, SNEGSKA (reference sequence). The chain's CDR3 is CSARAGTGAPWEVNEQFF. The CDR3 nucleotides are TGCAGTGCTAGGGCCGGGACAGGGGCGCCGTGGGAGGTAAATGAGCAGTTCTTC.

In regard to this clonotype: A read error is possible here, since a much larger clone lies one base away. The chain links TRBV3-1 to TRBJ1-2, with D unresolved. V lost 0 bases and J 9 bases, leaving 11 bases between the germline ends. The germline V gene has CDR1 LGHDT and CDR2 YNNKEL (reference sequence). CDR3 length equals 13 residues. The CDR3 DNA reads as TGTGCCAGCAGCCAAGACAGGAGTGACAGCTACACCTTC. Its protein is CASSQDRSDSYTF. Supplemented by reference TRBV3-1 and TRBJ1-2, the full variable domain reads DTAVSQTPKYLVTQMGNDKSIKCEQNLGHDTMYWYKQDSKKFLKIMFSYNNKELIINETVPNRFSPKSPDKAHLNLHINSLELGDSAVYFCASSQDRSDSYTFGSGTRLTVV.

This clonotype was seen many times. J is TRBJ1-5 and V is TRBV10-3, with TRBD1 as a possible D gene (6 bases). From germline, CDR1 is ENHRY and CDR2 SYGVKD. V was pared by 4 bases and J by 2 bases, with 9 bases between. The CDR3 contains 14 residues. CDR3 nucleotides: TGTGCCATCAGTGGGGGGCCGGGCAATCAGCCCCAGCATTTT. This gives the protein CAISGGPGNQPQHF.

Regarding this clonotype: One end of the junction varies from germline; a read error may be responsible. The chain has TRBV12-3 or TRBV12-4 and TRBJ2-1; 13 bases map to TRBD2. This CDR3 region has 16 residues. DNA of the CDR3: TGTGCCAGCAGTTTCTTGGGACTAGCGGGGCCCAATGGGCAGTTCTTC. Its translation is CASSFLGLAGPNGQFF.

This clonotype was detected only a few times. The chain combines TRBV25-1 with TRBJ2-7; 12 nucleotides match TRBD2. CDR1 MGHDK and CDR2 SYGVNS come from the germline V gene. The CDR3 is 15 residues long. With 10 bases clipped from V and 2 bases from J, the junction kept 9 bases outside the gene matches. CDR3 coding DNA: TGTGCCACCCAAACTAGCGGGAGGAGTCCCTACGAGCAGTACTTC. This encodes CATQTSGRSPYEQYF.

The chain recombines TRBV7-9 with TRBJ1-1, with no clear D. With 2 bases removed from V and 1 base from J, the gap between germline ends came to 8 bases. The CDR3 has 14 amino acids. The germline gives CDR1 SEHNR, CDR2 FQNEAQ (reference sequence). Here the CDR3 reads CASSLPTGNTEAFF. Here the CDR3 DNA reads TGTGCCAGCAGCTTACCCACGGGGAACACTGAAGCTTTCTTT.